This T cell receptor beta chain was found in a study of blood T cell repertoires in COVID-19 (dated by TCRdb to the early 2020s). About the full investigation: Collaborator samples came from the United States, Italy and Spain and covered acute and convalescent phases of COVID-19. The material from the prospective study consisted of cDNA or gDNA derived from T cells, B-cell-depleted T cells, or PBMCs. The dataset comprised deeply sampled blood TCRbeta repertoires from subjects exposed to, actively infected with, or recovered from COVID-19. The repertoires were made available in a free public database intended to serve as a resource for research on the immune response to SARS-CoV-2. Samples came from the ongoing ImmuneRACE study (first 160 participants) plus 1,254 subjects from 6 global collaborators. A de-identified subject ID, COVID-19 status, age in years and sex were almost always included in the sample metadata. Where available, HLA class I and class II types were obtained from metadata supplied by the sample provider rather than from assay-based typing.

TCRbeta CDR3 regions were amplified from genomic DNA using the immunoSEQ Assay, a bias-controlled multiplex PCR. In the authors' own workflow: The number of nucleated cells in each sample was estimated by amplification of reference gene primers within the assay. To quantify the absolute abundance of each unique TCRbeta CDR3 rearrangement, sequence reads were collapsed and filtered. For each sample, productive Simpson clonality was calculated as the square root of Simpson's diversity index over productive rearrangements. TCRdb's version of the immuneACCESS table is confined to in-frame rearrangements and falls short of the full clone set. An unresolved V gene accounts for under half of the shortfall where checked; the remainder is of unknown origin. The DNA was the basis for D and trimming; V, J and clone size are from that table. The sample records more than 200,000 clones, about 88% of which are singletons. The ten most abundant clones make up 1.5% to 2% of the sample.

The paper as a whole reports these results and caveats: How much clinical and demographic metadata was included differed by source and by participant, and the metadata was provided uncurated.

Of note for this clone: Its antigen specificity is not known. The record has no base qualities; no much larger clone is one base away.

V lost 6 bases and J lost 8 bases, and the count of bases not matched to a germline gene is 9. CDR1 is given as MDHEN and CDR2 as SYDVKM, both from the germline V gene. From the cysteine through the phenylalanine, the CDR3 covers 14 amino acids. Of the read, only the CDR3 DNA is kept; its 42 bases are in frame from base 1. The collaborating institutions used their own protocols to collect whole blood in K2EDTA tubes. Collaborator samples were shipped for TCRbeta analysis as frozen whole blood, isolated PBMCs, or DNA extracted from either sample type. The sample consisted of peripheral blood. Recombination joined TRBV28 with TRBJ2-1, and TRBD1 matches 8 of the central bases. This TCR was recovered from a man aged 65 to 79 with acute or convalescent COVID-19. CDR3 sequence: CASRRTGFIDEQFF. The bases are TGTGCCAGCAGGAGGACAGGGTTTATCGATGAGCAGTTCTTC. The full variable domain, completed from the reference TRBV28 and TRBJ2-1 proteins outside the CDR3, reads DVKVTQSSRYLVKRTGEKVFLECVQDMDHENMFWYRQDPGLGLRLIYFSYDVKMKEKGDIPEGYSVSREKKERFSLILESASTNQTSMYLCASRRTGFIDEQFFGPGTRLTVL.